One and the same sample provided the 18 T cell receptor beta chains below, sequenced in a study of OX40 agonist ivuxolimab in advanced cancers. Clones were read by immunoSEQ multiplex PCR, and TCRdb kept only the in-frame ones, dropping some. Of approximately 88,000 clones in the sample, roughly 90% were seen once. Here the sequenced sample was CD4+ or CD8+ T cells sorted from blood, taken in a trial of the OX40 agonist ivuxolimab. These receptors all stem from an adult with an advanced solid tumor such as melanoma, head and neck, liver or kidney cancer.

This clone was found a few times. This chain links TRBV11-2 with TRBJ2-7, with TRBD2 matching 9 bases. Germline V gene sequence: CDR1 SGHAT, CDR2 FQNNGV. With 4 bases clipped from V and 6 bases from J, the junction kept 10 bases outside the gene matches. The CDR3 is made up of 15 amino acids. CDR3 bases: TGTGCCAGCAGCTCCCTCGGGACTAGCTGGCTCGAGCAGTACTTC. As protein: CASSSLGTSWLEQYF.

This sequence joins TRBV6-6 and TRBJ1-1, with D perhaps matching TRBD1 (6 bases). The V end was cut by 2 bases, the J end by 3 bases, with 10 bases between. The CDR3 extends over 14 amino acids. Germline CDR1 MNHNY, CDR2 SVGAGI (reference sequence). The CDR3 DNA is TGTGCCAGCAGTTACCGCAGGGGAGACACTGAAGCTTTCTTT. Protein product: CASSYRRGDTEAFF.

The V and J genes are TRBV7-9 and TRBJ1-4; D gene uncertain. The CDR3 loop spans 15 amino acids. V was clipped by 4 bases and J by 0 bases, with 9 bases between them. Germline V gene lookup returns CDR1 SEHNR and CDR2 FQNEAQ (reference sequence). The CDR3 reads CASSYLAATNEKLFF. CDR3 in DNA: TGTGCCAGCAGCTACCTAGCTGCAACTAATGAAAAACTGTTTTTT.

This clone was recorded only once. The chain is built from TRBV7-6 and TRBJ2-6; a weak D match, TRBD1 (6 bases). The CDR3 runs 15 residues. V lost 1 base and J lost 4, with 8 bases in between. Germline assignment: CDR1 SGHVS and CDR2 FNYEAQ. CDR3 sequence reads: CASSLVTGGANVLTF. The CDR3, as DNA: TGTGCCAGCAGCTTAGTTACAGGGGGGGCCAACGTCCTGACTTTC.

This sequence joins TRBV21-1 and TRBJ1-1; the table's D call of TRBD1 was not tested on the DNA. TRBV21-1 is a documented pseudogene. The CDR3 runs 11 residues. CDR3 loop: CASRQGLEAFF. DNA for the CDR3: TGTGCCAGCAGACAGGGCCTGGAAGCTTTCTTT.

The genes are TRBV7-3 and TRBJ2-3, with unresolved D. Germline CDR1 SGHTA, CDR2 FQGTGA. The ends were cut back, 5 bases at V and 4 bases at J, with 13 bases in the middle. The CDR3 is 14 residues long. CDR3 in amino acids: CASSLRTGPDTQYF. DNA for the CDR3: TGTGCCAGCAGCCTAAGGACCGGGCCAGATACGCAGTATTTT.

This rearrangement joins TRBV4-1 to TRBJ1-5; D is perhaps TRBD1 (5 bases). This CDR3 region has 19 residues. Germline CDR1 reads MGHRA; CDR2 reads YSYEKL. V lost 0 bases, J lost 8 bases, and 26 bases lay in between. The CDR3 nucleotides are TGCGCCAGCAGCCAAGATAGCCGGGGGTTCCGCCCCGCAATTGAGCCCCAGCATTTT. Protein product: CASSQDSRGFRPAIEPQHF.

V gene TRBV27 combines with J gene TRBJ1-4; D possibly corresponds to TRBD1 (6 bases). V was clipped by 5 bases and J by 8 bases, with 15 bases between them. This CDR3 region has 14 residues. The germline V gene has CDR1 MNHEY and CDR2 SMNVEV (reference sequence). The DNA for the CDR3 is TGTGCCAGCAGTGGGCAGGGGCCGGGAGAAAAACTGTTTTTT. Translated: CASSGQGPGEKLFF.

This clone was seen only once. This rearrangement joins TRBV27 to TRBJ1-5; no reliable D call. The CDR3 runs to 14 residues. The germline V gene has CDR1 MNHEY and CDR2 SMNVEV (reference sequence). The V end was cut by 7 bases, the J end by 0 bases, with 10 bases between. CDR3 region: CASIIPASNQPQHF. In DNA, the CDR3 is TGTGCCAGCATCATACCAGCTAGCAATCAGCCCCAGCATTTT.

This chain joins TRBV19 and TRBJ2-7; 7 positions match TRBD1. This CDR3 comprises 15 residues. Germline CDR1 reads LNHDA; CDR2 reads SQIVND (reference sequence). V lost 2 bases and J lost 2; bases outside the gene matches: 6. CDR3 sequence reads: CASSISGDRTYEQYF. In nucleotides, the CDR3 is TGTGCCAGTAGTATATCAGGGGACAGAACCTACGAGCAGTACTTC.

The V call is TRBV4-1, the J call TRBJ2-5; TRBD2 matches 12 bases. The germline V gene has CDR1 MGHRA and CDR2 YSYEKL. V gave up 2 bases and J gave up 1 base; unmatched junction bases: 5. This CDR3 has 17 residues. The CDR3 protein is CASSQQRGLAGQETQYF. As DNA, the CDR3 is TGCGCCAGCAGCCAACAAAGGGGACTAGCGGGCCAAGAGACCCAGTACTTC.

CDR3 nucleotide sequence: TGTGCCAGCAGCTTGGAAGGGACACGAAGAAACACCATATATTTT. Protein sequence: CASSLEGTRRNTIYF. The chain recombines TRBV5-5 with TRBJ1-3; weak D call: TRBD1 (6 bases). With 0 bases removed from V and 5 bases from J, the gap between germline ends came to 12 bases. Germline V lookup: CDR1 SGHKS, CDR2 YYEKEE (reference sequence). The CDR3 length is 15 residues.

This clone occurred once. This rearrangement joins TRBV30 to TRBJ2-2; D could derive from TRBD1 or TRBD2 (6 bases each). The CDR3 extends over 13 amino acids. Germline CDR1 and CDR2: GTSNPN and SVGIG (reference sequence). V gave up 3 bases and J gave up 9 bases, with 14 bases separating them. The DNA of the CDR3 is TGTGCCTGGAGCCCCGGGGGCGGGAGGGAGCTGTTTTTT. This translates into CAWSPGGGRELFF.

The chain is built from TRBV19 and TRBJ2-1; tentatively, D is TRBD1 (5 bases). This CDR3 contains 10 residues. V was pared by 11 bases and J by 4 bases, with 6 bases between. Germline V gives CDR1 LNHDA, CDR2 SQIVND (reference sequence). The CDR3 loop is CAAGYNEQFF. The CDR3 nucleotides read TGTGCCGCAGGGTACAATGAGCAGTTCTTC. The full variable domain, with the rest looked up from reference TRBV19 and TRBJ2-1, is DGGITQSPKYLFRKEGQNVTLSCEQNLNHDAMYWYRQDPGQGLRLIYYSQIVNDFQKGDIAEGYSVSREKKESFPLTVTSAQKNPTAFYLCAAGYNEQFFGPGTRLTVL.

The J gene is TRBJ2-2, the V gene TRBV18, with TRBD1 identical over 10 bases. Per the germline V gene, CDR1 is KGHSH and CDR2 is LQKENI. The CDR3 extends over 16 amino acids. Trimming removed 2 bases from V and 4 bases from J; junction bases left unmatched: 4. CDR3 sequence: CASSPGTGALTGELFF. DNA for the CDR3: TGTGCCAGCTCACCAGGGACAGGGGCCCTCACCGGGGAGCTGTTTTTT.

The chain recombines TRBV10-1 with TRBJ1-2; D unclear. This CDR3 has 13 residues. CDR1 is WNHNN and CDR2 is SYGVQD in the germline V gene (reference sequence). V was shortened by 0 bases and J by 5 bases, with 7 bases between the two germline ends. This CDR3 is CASSESGRYGYTF. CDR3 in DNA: TGCGCCAGCAGTGAGTCTGGAAGGTATGGCTACACCTTC.

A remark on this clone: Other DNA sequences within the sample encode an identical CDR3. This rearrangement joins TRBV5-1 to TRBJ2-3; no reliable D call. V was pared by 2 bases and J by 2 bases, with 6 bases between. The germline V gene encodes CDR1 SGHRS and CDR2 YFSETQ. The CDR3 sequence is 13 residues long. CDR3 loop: CASSFSHTDTQYF. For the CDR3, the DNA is TGCGCCAGCAGCTTTTCCCACACAGATACGCAGTATTTT. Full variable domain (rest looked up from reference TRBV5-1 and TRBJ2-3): KAGVTQTPRYLIKTRGQQVTLSCSPISGHRSVSWYQQTPGQGLQFLFEYFSETQRNKGNFPGRFSGRQFSNSRSEMNVSTLELGDSALYLCASSFSHTDTQYFGPGTRLTVL.

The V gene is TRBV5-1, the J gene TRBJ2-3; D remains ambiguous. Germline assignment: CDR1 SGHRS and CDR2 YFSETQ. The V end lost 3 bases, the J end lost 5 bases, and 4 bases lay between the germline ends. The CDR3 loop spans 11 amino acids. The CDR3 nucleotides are TGCGCCAGCAGCTCGGGAGATACGCAGTATTTT. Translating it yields CASSSGDTQYF.